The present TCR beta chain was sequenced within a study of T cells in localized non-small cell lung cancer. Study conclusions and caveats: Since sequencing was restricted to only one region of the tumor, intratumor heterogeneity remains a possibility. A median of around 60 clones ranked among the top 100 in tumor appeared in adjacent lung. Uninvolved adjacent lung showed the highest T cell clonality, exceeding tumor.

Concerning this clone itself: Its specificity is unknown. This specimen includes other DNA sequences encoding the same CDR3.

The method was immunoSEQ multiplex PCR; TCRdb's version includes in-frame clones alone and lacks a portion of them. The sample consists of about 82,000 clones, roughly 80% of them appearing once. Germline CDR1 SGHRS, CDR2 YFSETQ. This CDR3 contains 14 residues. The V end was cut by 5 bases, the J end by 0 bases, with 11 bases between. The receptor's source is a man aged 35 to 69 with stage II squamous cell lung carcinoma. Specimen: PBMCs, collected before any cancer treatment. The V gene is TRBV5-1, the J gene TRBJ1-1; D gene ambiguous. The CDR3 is CASRNGRLNTEAFF. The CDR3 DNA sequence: TGCGCCAGCAGGAATGGACGCCTGAACACTGAAGCTTTCTTT.